This T cell receptor beta chain is from a study of cytomegalovirus exposure and HLA in healthy donors. Study summary: Genotyping of roughly 400 donors showed that about 79% belonged to the Caucasian-associated ancestry cluster.

Study results and caveats: For presence/absence analyses, sequencing depth was assumed to be roughly uniform across donors. Cytomegalovirus-associated TCR beta chains were listed, numbering around 150.

Details on this clone: Its antigen is as yet unknown.

PCR was performed using 60 Vbeta and 13 Jbeta primers. Method: immunoSEQ multiplex PCR; TCRdb's copy keeps in-frame clones and lacks some. Of about 150,000 clones listed, 60% to 85% are singletons. The CDR3 contains 13 residues. CDR1 MNHEY and CDR2 SMNVEV come from the germline V gene (reference sequence). J was trimmed by 3 bases and V by 6 bases; bases with no gene match: 4. Source material: PBMCs. V usage is TRBV27 and J usage is TRBJ2-7; 8 nucleotides align to TRBD1. This clonotype originated in a man aged 40-49 years in good health and CMV-seropositive. The CDR3 DNA sequence: TGTGCCAGCAGGGGGACAGGTCGCTACGAGCAGTACTTC. Its translation is CASRGTGRYEQYF.